The entry that follows covers one TCR beta chain sequence. Antigen specificity is unknown. TCRdb re-called the RT-PCR reads with MiXCR, one entry per CDR3 protein. Seen here are hundreds of thousands of distinct CDR3 sequences, around 15% observed once, and the top ten hold 7.6%. The data derive from a study of response to subunit inactivated influenza vaccine. Findings of the study overall: A suggestion made by the authors is that each seasonal influenza vaccination recruits few new T cells.

Germline V gives CDR1 MGHRA, CDR2 YSYEKL. Between the trimmed V and J ends, which lost 5 bases and 4 bases, there was a span of 17 bases. The CDR3 consists of 15 residues. The sequence derives from a man in his forties or fifties who received an inactivated influenza vaccine. The chain joins TRBV4-1 to TRBJ2-5, with D perhaps TRBD1 (6 bases). The material was PBMCs from blood, obtained less than 15 days before vaccination. The CDR3 DNA sequence: TGCGCCAGCAGCGCCAGGGACATCAAGGCAGAGACCCAGTACTTC. Its translation is CASSARDIKAETQYF.